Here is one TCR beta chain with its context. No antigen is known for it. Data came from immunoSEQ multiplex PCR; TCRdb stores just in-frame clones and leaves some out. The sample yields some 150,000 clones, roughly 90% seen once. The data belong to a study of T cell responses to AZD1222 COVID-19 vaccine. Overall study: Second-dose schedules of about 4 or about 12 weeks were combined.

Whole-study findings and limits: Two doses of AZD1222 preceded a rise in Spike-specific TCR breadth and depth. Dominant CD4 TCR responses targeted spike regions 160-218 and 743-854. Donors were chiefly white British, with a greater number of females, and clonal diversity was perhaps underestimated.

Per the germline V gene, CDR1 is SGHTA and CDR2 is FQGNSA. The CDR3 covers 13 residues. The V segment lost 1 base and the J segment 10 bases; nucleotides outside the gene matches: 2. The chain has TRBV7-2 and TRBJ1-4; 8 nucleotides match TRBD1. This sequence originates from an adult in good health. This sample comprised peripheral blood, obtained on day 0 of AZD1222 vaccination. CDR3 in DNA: TGTGCCAGCAGCTTAGGGGGACAGGCAAAACTGTTTTTT. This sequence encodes CASSLGGQAKLFF.